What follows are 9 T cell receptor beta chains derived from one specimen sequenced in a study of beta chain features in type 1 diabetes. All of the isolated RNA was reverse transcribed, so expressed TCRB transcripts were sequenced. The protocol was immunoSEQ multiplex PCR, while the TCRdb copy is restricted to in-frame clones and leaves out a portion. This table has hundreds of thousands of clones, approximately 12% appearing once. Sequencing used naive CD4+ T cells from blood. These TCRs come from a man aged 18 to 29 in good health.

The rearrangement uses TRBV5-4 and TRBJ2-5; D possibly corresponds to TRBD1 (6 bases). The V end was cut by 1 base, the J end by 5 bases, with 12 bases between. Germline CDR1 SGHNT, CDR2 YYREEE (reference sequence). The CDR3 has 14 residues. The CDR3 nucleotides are TGTGCCAGCAGCTTGAGCACAGGGCTGGAGACCCAGTACTTC. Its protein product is CASSLSTGLETQYF. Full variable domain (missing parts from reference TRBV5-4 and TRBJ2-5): ETGVTQSPTHLIKTRGQQVTLRCSSQSGHNTVSWYQQALGQGPQFIFQYYREEENGRGNFPPRFSGLQFPNYSSELNVNALELDDSALYLCASSLSTGLETQYFGPGTRLLVL.

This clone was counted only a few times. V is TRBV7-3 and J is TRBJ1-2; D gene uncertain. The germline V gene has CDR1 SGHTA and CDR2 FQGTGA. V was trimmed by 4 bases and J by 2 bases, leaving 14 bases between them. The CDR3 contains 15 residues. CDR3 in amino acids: CASSSRTTGNYGYTF. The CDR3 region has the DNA TGTGCCAGCAGCTCACGAACGACGGGAAACTATGGCTACACCTTC.

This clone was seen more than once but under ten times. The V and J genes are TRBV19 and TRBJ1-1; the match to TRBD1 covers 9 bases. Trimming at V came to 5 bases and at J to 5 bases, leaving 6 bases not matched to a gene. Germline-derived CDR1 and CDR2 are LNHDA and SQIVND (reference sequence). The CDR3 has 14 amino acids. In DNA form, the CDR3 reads TGTGCCAGTAGTGCACGGGACAGGGAAACTGAAGCTTTCTTT. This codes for CASSARDRETEAFF.

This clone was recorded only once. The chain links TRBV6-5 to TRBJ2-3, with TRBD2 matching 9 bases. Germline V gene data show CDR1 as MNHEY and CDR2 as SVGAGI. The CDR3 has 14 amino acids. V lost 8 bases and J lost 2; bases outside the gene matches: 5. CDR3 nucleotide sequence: TGTGCCAGCTTGGGACTAGCATCCACAGATACGCAGTATTTT. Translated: CASLGLASTDTQYF.

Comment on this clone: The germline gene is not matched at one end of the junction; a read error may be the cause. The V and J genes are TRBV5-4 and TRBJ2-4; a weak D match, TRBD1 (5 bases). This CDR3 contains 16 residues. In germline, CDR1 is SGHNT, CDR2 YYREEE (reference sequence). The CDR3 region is CASSQDPAGNKNIQYF. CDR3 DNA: TGCGCCAGCAGCCAAGATCCGGCAGGGAACAAAAACATTCAGTACTTC.

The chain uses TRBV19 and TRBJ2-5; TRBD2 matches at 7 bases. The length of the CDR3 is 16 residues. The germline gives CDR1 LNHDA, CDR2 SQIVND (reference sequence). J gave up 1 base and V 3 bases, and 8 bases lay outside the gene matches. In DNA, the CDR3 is TGTGCCAGTAGTATCGTTTTCGGGGGGTCCCAAGAGACCCAGTACTTC. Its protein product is CASSIVFGGSQETQYF.

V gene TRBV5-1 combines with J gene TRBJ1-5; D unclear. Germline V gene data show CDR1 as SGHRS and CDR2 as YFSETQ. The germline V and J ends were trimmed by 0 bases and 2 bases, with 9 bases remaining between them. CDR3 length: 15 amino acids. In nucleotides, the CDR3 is TGCGCCAGCAGCTTGGATGGCTTTGGCAATCAGCCCCAGCATTTT. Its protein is CASSLDGFGNQPQHF.

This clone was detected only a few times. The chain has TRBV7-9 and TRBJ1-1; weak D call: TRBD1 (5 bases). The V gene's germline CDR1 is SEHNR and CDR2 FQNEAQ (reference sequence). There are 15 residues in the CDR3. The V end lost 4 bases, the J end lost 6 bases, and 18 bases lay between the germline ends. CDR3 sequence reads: CASSSPGGRMAEAFF. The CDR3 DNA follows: TGTGCCAGCAGCTCCCCCGGGGGTCGAATGGCTGAAGCTTTCTTT.

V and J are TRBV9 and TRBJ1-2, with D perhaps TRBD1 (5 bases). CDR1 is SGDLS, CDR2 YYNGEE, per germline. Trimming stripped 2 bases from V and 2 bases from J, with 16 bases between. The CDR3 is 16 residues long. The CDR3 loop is CASSVAGRGFNYGYTF. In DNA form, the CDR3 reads TGTGCCAGCAGCGTGGCAGGGAGGGGTTTCAACTATGGCTACACCTTC. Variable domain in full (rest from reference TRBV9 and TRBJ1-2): DSGVTQTPKHLITATGQRVTLRCSPRSGDLSVYWYQQSLDQGLQFLIQYYNGEERAKGNILERFSAQQFPDLHSELNLSSLELGDSALYFCASSVAGRGFNYGYTFGSGTRLTVV.